This TCR beta chain was sequenced in a study of shared clonotypes between healthy human individuals. Libraries were prepared by immunoSEQ multiplex PCR; TCRdb keeps only in-frame clonotypes and omits some of them. The sample lists 1,100,000 or so clones; around 82% were seen once. This CDR3 comprises 19 residues. V gave up 1 base and J gave up 8 bases; unmatched junction bases: 13. Looked up from germline, CDR1 is MGHRA and CDR2 is YSYEKL. The rearrangement links TRBV4-1 to TRBJ2-1; 14 nucleotides match TRBD2. The receptor was derived from a man aged 18 to 29 in good health. Some clones in this sample may be carry-over from other donors' samples. Sequencing was carried out using memory CD4+ T cells from PBMCs. Subset meaning: CD45RA-negative fraction. CDR3 sequence: CASSQGPGTSGRFGHEQFF. The DNA of the CDR3 is TGCGCCAGCAGCCAAGGCCCCGGGACTAGCGGGAGATTCGGCCATGAGCAGTTCTTC.